Presented here are 26 T cell receptor beta chains from one specimen sequenced in a study of blood T cells in healthy people across ages. The second PCR ran roughly 6 to 11 cycles with a sample-barcoded 5' primer and J-beta primers. TCRdb re-derived calls from the 5' RACE reads in MiXCR, one entry per CDR3 protein. The sample yields around 1.5 million distinct CDR3 sequences, about 32% seen once. Sequenced sample: blood. The receptors were sampled from a woman in her twenties or thirties in good health.

This clonotype occurred a few times. The chain recombines TRBV5-1 with TRBJ2-5; 12 bases match TRBD2. The CDR3 is made up of 17 amino acids. Germline V gene lookup returns CDR1 SGHRS and CDR2 YFSETQ. Losses at the gene ends were 0 bases for V and 5 bases for J; bases not matched to a gene: 8. CDR3 in amino acids: CASSLGLAGVFSETQYF. Written as DNA, the CDR3 is TGCGCCAGCAGCTTGGGACTAGCGGGAGTCTTCTCGGAGACCCAGTACTTC.

The chain joins TRBV7-2 to TRBJ2-1; TRBD2 matches 10 bases. The germline CDR1 and CDR2 sequences are SGHTA and FQGNSA. V lost 0 bases, J lost 6 bases, and 11 bases stayed unmatched. The CDR3 loop spans 18 amino acids. The CDR3: CASSLASTSGPASNEQFF. The CDR3, as DNA: TGTGCCAGCAGCTTAGCATCGACTAGCGGGCCGGCCAGCAATGAGCAGTTCTTC.

Points on this clonotype: An end of the junction differs from the germline gene, which may be a read error. This chain uses TRBV5-4 with TRBJ2-3, with TRBD2 matching over 10 bases. Germline assignment: CDR1 SGHNT and CDR2 YYREEE (reference sequence). The CDR3 runs to 15 residues. The CDR3 DNA follows: TGTGCCAGCAGCTTGGAAACTAGCGGGACAGGTACGCAGTATTTT. This translates into CASSLETSGTGTQYF.

This clonotype was seen more than once but under ten times. This rearrangement joins TRBV7-9 to TRBJ1-2; D not certain. CDR3 length equals 14 residues. Germline CDR1 SEHNR, CDR2 FQNEAQ (reference sequence). V dropped 2 bases and J dropped 6 bases, with 13 bases sitting between them. DNA for the CDR3: TGTGCCAGCAGCTTACCATCGTCACCTAATGGCTACACCTTC. As protein: CASSLPSSPNGYTF.

The J gene is TRBJ1-6, the V gene TRBV28, with D perhaps TRBD1 (6 bases). This CDR3 region has 15 residues. Germline assignment: CDR1 MDHEN and CDR2 SYDVKM. V was trimmed by 5 bases and J by 7 bases, leaving 15 bases between them. The CDR3 nucleotides are TGTGCCAGCAGTGCTGCAGGGGAAGAGAATTCACCCCTCCACTTT. Its translation is CASSAAGEENSPLHF. The whole variable domain, filled in from reference TRBV28 and TRBJ1-6, reads DVKVTQSSRYLVKRTGEKVFLECVQDMDHENMFWYRQDPGLGLRLIYFSYDVKMKEKGDIPEGYSVSREKKERFSLILESASTNQTSMYLCASSAAGEENSPLHFGNGTRLTVT.

This clonotype has a handful of counts. The chain carries TRBV4-1 and TRBJ2-6; D may be TRBD1 (6 bases). V was clipped by 4 bases and J by 0 bases, with 13 bases between them. Looked up from germline, CDR1 is MGHRA and CDR2 is YSYEKL. There are 17 residues in the CDR3. For the CDR3, the DNA is TGCGCCAGCAGCCCCACGACAGGTAACTCTGGGGCCAACGTCCTGACTTTC. Its protein is CASSPTTGNSGANVLTF.

The table lists this clonotype with many counts. The chain employs TRBV27 and TRBJ2-7, with unresolved D. The germline V gene encodes CDR1 MNHEY and CDR2 SMNVEV (reference sequence). This CDR3 spans 13 amino acids. V was trimmed by 8 bases and J by 0 bases, leaving 11 bases between them. In nucleotides, the CDR3 is TGTGCCAGCCGTCCCATCGCCTCCTACGAGCAGTACTTC. It codes for CASRPIASYEQYF.

This clonotype was detected many times. The gene calls are TRBV29-1 and TRBJ2-1, with D perhaps TRBD1 (5 bases). Trimming took 4 bases from V and 4 from J, leaving 5 bases between them. CDR1 is SQVTM, CDR2 ANQGSEA, per germline. The CDR3 length is 11 residues. The CDR3 reads CSVGQYNEQFF. The CDR3 DNA sequence: TGCAGCGTTGGACAGTACAATGAGCAGTTCTTC.

The chain combines TRBV5-1 with TRBJ1-5, with 9 bases that match TRBD1. With 4 bases clipped from V and 7 bases from J, the junction kept 9 bases outside the gene matches. Per the germline V gene, CDR1 is SGHRS and CDR2 is YFSETQ. This CDR3 spans 15 amino acids. CDR3 sequence: CASSRDPGQGQPQHF. In DNA form, the CDR3 reads TGCGCCAGCAGCCGGGATCCGGGACAGGGCCAGCCCCAGCATTTT.

The chain employs TRBV7-9 and TRBJ2-5, with a possible D match to TRBD2 (6 bases). CDR3 length: 15 residues. The V end was cut by 1 base, the J end by 4 bases, with 13 bases between. CDR1 is SEHNR, CDR2 FQNEAQ, per germline (reference sequence). CDR3 nucleotides: TGTGCCAGCAGCTTAGTCATCCAGGGAGGAGAGACCCAGTACTTC. Residues: CASSLVIQGGETQYF.

This clonotype was found a few times. The rearrangement uses TRBV11-2 and TRBJ2-7; D is unresolved. V was shortened by 8 bases and J by 3 bases, with 11 bases between the two germline ends. The CDR3 spans 12 residues. Germline values: CDR1 SGHAT, CDR2 FQNNGV. CDR3: CASGPGNYEQYF. The CDR3 DNA sequence: TGTGCCAGCGGGCCCGGAAACTACGAGCAGTACTTC.

The genes are TRBV9 and TRBJ1-6, with D uncertain. CDR1 is SGDLS and CDR2 is YYNGEE in the germline V gene. The CDR3 runs to 15 residues. Between the trimmed V and J ends, which lost 0 bases and 9 bases, there was a span of 13 bases. This chain's CDR3 is CASSVGGGSGSPLHF. CDR3 DNA: TGTGCCAGCAGCGTAGGTGGAGGGTCGGGTTCACCCCTCCACTTT. The full variable domain, with the rest looked up from reference TRBV9 and TRBJ1-6, is DSGVTQTPKHLITATGQRVTLRCSPRSGDLSVYWYQQSLDQGLQFLIQYYNGEERAKGNILERFSAQQFPDLHSELNLSSLELGDSALYFCASSVGGGSGSPLHFGNGTRLTVT.

This clonotype was found many times. This sequence joins TRBV29-1 and TRBJ1-2; D is uncertain. The CDR3 has 12 residues. V lost 5 bases and J lost 4, with 11 bases in between. Germline V gene data show CDR1 as SQVTM and CDR2 as ANQGSEA. CDR3 bases: TGCAGCGTTCAACCGGCACCCTATGGCTACACCTTC. Translating gives CSVQPAPYGYTF.

This clonotype turned up a few times. The chain couples TRBV7-7 to TRBJ2-3; tentatively, D is TRBD2 (6 bases). From germline, CDR1 is SSHAT and CDR2 FNYEAQ (reference sequence). Between the trimmed V and J ends, which lost 5 bases and 2 bases, there was a span of 20 bases. The length of the CDR3 is 17 residues. The CDR3 nucleotides are TGTGCCAGCAGCCCCTCCGGGACGGCGGGGCTCACAGATACGCAGTATTTT. Translated, it gives CASSPSGTAGLTDTQYF.

The sample holds a few counts of this clonotype. The rearrangement joins TRBV4-1 to TRBJ1-5; no clear D. The CDR3 sequence is 14 residues long. Germline assignment: CDR1 MGHRA and CDR2 YSYEKL. The V gene lost 3 bases and the J gene lost 6 bases, with 12 bases spanning the gap. The CDR3, as DNA: TGCGCCAGCAGCCAGAGTTACGCCGGTCAGCCCCAGCATTTT. Amino acids: CASSQSYAGQPQHF.

This clonotype has only a few counts. The V gene is TRBV30, the J gene TRBJ2-7; D is unclear. Trimming removed 0 bases at V and 2 bases at J, with 8 bases between. This CDR3 is built from 13 residues. CDR1 is GTSNPN and CDR2 is SVGIG in the germline V gene (reference sequence). CDR3 sequence (DNA): TGTGCCTGGAGTGTACACTTAGCCTACGAGCAGTACTTC. It encodes CAWSVHLAYEQYF. Drawing the rest from reference TRBV30 and TRBJ2-7, the complete variable domain is SQTIHQWPATLVQPVGSPLSLECTVEGTSNPNLYWYRQAAGRGLQLLFYSVGIGQISSEVPQNLSASRPQDRQFILSSKKLLLSDSGFYLCAWSVHLAYEQYFGPGTRLTVT.

V usage is TRBV9 and J usage is TRBJ1-1; TRBD1 aligns across 9 bases. The V gene end was trimmed by 2 bases and the J gene end by 1 base; junction bases not matched to a gene: 3. Looked up from germline, CDR1 is SGDLS and CDR2 is YYNGEE. There are 15 residues in the CDR3. The CDR3 protein is CASSVRTGANTEAFF. The CDR3 coding sequence is TGTGCCAGCAGCGTTAGGACAGGGGCGAACACTGAAGCTTTCTTT.

V and J are TRBV20-1 and TRBJ1-4; D is undetermined. The germline gives CDR1 DFQATT, CDR2 SNEGSKA (reference sequence). The V end was cut by 6 bases, the J end by 5 bases, with 10 bases between. This CDR3 region has 12 residues. CDR3 DNA: TGCAGTGCCAGCCGGCTCAATGAAAAACTGTTTTTT. Translation: CSASRLNEKLFF.

This clonotype appeared many times. The chain has TRBV5-1 and TRBJ2-1; the match to TRBD1 covers 10 bases. From germline, CDR1 is SGHRS and CDR2 YFSETQ. Trimming took 0 bases from V and 8 from J; bases not matched to a gene: 2. The CDR3 length is 14 residues. CDR3 nucleotides: TGCGCCAGCAGCTTGGGACAGGGGGCGGATGAGCAGTTCTTC. This codes for CASSLGQGADEQFF.

The gene calls are TRBV20-1 and TRBJ2-5, with 10 bases fitting TRBD2. TRBJ2-7 matches the DNA end more closely, so the J call is doubtful. Germline CDR1 reads DFQATT; CDR2 reads SNEGSKA (reference sequence). The CDR3 loop spans 14 amino acids. The CDR3 here is CSARDQREGREQYF. The CDR3 nucleotides are TGCAGTGCTAGAGACCAGCGGGAGGGCCGCGAGCAGTACTTC.

The gene calls are TRBV20-1 and TRBJ2-1, with TRBD2 matching over 8 bases. With V trimmed by 2 bases and J by 0 bases, 3 bases remained unmatched. CDR3 length: 15 residues. The germline V gene has CDR1 DFQATT and CDR2 SNEGSKA (reference sequence). The CDR3 region is CSARKLAASYNEQFF. CDR3 nucleotide sequence: TGCAGTGCTAGAAAACTAGCGGCCTCCTACAATGAGCAGTTCTTC.

The CDR3: CASSYLQGSNYGYTF. In DNA, the CDR3 is TGTGCCAGCAGTTACTTGCAGGGAAGTAACTATGGCTACACCTTC. V gene TRBV6-5 combines with J gene TRBJ1-2; a possible D gene is TRBD1 (5 bases). This CDR3 comprises 15 residues. V gave up 1 base and J gave up 1 base, with 10 bases separating them. Germline loops: CDR1 MNHEY, CDR2 SVGAGI.

This sequence joins TRBV6-1 and TRBJ2-1; 9 bases fit TRBD2. V dropped 2 bases and J dropped 15; count of bases not matched to a gene: 11. The CDR3 is 14 amino acids. Germline assignment: CDR1 MNHNS and CDR2 SASEGT. In DNA, the CDR3 is TGTGCCAGCAGTGAACTAGGACTAGCGCCCCGCAGGTTCTTC. Translating gives CASSELGLAPRRFF.

This chain links TRBV20-1 with TRBJ2-7, with a tentative D call TRBD2 (5 bases). Deletions cut 0 bases from V and 6 bases from J, with 12 bases between. From germline, CDR1 is DFQATT and CDR2 SNEGSKA (reference sequence). CDR3 length: 13 amino acids. Written as DNA, the CDR3 is TGCAGTGCTAGAGATCTACCAGGAGGCGAGCAGTACTTC. Residues: CSARDLPGGEQYF.

The chain carries TRBV20-1 and TRBJ1-1; no definite D call. V lost 6 bases, J lost 0 bases, and 11 bases lay in between. Germline V gives CDR1 DFQATT, CDR2 SNEGSKA (reference sequence). The CDR3 length is 13 residues. DNA of the CDR3: TGCAGTGCGAATTCAGGTATGAACACTGAAGCTTTCTTT. It yields the protein CSANSGMNTEAFF.

The chain carries TRBV27 and TRBJ1-6; 8 bases align to TRBD1. V lost 3 bases to trimming and J lost 12 bases; unmatched junction nucleotides: 7. Germline CDR1 MNHEY, CDR2 SMNVEV (reference sequence). There are 14 residues in the CDR3. CDR3 sequence reads: CASSFGQGIIPLHF. The CDR3 DNA reads TGTGCCAGCAGTTTCGGACAGGGAATAATACCCCTCCACTTT.